This TCR beta chain was sequenced in a study of blood T cell repertoires in COVID-19 (TCRdb year 2020). Some background on the complete study: Samples covering the acute and convalescent phases of COVID-19 were provided by collaborators in the United States, Italy and Spain. The material from the prospective study consisted of cDNA or gDNA derived from T cells, B-cell-depleted T cells, or PBMCs. Deeply sampled blood TCRbeta repertoires from subjects exposed to, actively infected with, or recovered from COVID-19 were included in the dataset. The repertoires were made available in a free public database intended to serve as a resource for research on the immune response to SARS-CoV-2. The samples were drawn from the first 160 participants of the ongoing ImmuneRACE study and from some 1,300 subjects provided by 6 global collaborators. Nearly every sample came with metadata listing a de-identified subject ID, COVID-19 status, age in years and sex. HLA class I and class II types, where available, came from metadata supplied by the sample provider rather than from assay-based typing.

The CDR3 starts with the cysteine, ends with the phenylalanine, and has 13 residues. The entry retains the CDR3 DNA only, 39 bases that are in frame from base 1. From the germline V gene, CDR1 is SGHRS and CDR2 is YFSETQ. Trimming removed 1 base from V and 4 bases from J, leaving 6 bases between the germline ends. TCRbeta CDR3 regions were amplified from genomic DNA by means of the immunoSEQ Assay, a bias-controlled multiplex PCR. Per the source publication's procedure: The number of nucleated cells in each sample was estimated by amplification of reference gene primers within the assay. To quantify the absolute abundance of each unique TCRbeta CDR3 rearrangement, sequence reads were collapsed and filtered. Productive Simpson clonality was computed per sample as the square root of Simpson's diversity index over productive rearrangements. Imported from immuneACCESS, the table was reduced by TCRdb to in-frame sequences with V and J called. These copies leave out some clones; in studies compared against another copy, an unresolved V gene accounts for under half, and the cause of the remainder is not known. V and J calls and clone size are those listed in that table; D and trimming were worked out from the DNA. The sample has under 250,000 clones on record, 80% to 95% of them singletons. The ten most abundant clones make up over 0.75% of the sample.

In Seattle, one collaborating source enrolled patients while the infection was active and tracked those patients longitudinally over the course of disease. The collaborating institutions used their own protocols to collect whole blood in K2EDTA tubes. For TCRbeta analysis, collaborator samples were shipped as frozen whole blood, as isolated PBMCs, or as DNA extracted from either sample type. Concerning this clone itself: The antigen it recognizes is unknown. It has no much larger one-base neighbor in the sample; base qualities were not kept.

The investigation overall reported the following: Clinical and demographic metadata were provided uncurated, with the amount varying by source and participant.

Sequencing was carried out using peripheral blood. Recombination connected TRBV5-1 to TRBJ1-5, with the identity of the D gene unclear. The source of this sequence is a man in his 60s with COVID-19, enrolled during active disease. Read as DNA, the sequence is TGCGCCAGCAGCTTGATGGAGAATCAGCCCCAGCATTTT. Its amino acids are CASSLMENQPQHF. Supplemented by the reference TRBV5-1 and TRBJ1-5 proteins around the CDR3, the complete variable domain is KAGVTQTPRYLIKTRGQQVTLSCSPISGHRSVSWYQQTPGQGLQFLFEYFSETQRNKGNFPGRFSGRQFSNSRSEMNVSTLELGDSALYLCASSLMENQPQHFGDGTRLSIL.